Here is one TCR beta chain with its context. The antigen remains undetermined. This specimen belongs to a study of OX40 agonist ivuxolimab in advanced cancers. CDR3 length equals 13 residues. With 7 bases removed from V and 7 bases from J, the gap between germline ends came to 17 bases. Germline V gives CDR1 LNHDA, CDR2 SQIVND (reference sequence). Assay used: immunoSEQ multiplex PCR; TCRdb lists only in-frame clones, some missing. The repertoire includes 78,000 or so clones, more than 85% of them detected once, and about 10% sits in the top ten. Broader study findings: Researchers report that CD8+ T cells had, on average, more expanded clones than CD4+. Patients with a partial response at 0.1-3.0 mg/kg had among the lowest clonal expansion.

The chain combines TRBV19 with TRBJ2-7, with D tentatively TRBD1 (6 bases). This sequence originates from an adult with an advanced solid tumor such as melanoma, head and neck, liver or kidney cancer. The starting material was CD4+ or CD8+ T cells sorted from blood, obtained in a trial of the OX40 agonist ivuxolimab. CDR3 residues: CASTDRASSEQYF. CDR3 bases: TGTGCCAGTACGGACAGAGCATCCTCGGAGCAGTACTTC.